The clone carrying this TCR beta chain was detected many times. Via MiXCR, TCRdb re-called the 5' RACE reads, giving one row per CDR3 protein. The data show about 700,000 distinct CDR3 sequences, over 8.5% seen once. The data are from a study of identical twins. These data are also associated with another study on yellow fever vaccine responses in identical twins.

This sequence was found in a woman in her late teens or twenties in good health. Sequencing used PBMCs.

The CDR3 sequence is CASSLEGSRPNEQFF. In DNA, the CDR3 is TGCGCCAGCAGCTTGGAAGGGAGCAGGCCCAATGAGCAGTTCTTC. The rearrangement joins TRBV5-1 to TRBJ2-1; tentative D call: TRBD2 (5 bases). In germline, CDR1 is SGHRS, CDR2 YFSETQ. Trimming cost V 0 bases and J 6 bases, with 13 bases left between them. The CDR3 is 15 amino acids.